This TCR beta chain was obtained from a study of human T cells and chemical hapten exposure. Study as a whole: While the approximately 24-week study was under way, patients received diphenylcyclopropenone on the scalp every week. TCR yield per sample varied, mainly due to pooled library volumes.

This clonotype occurred many times. Antigen: not known. Germline and junction disagree at one end, which may indicate a read error. The study's findings and limits: Expanded TCRs showed more large CDR3 clusters than pre-sensitization or healthy control sets.

TCRdb ran MiXCR on the RACE reads and lists one entry per CDR3 protein. Of around 330,000 distinct CDR3 sequences detected, around 5% appear once; the ten largest clones hold 7% to 10%. This CDR3 spans 22 amino acids. The germline V gene encodes CDR1 SGDLS and CDR2 YYNGEE. Time point defined: pre-sensitization, week 0. Documented treatment: therapeutic diphenylcyclopropenone sensitization with weekly scalp DPC. The source is a woman under 30 with alopecia areata. Some clones in this sample may be carry-over from other donors' samples. The chain combines TRBV9 with TRBJ2-6; TRBD1 is a possible D gene (6 bases). The sequences come from whole blood, collected in connection with sensitization to the hapten diphenylcyclopropenone (DPC). CDR3 region: CASSVGALVPGQVLSRANVLTF. CDR3 DNA sequence: TGTGCCAGCAGCGTAGGTGCCTTGGTTCCGGGACAAGTTCTCTCTAGGGCCAACGTCCTGACTTTC.